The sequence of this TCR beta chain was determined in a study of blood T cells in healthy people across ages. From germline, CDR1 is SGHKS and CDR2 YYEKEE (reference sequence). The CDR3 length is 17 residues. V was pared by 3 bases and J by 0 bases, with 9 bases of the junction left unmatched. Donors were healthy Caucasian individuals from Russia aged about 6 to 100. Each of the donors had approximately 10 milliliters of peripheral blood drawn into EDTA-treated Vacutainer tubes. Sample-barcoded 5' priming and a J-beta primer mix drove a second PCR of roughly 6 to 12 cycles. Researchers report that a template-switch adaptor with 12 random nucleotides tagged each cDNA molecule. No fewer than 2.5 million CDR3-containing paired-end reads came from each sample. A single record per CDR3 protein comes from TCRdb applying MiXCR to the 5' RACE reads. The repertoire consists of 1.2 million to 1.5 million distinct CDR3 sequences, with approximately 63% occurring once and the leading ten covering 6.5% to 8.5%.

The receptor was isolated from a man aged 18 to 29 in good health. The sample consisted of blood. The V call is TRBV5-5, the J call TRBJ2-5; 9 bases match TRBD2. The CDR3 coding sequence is TGTGCCAGCAGCTCGGTTCTGCTAGCGGGGCACCAAGAGACCCAGTACTTC. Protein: CASSSVLLAGHQETQYF.